This paragraph covers one T cell receptor (beta chain) sequence. These data belong to a study of blood T cell repertoires in COVID-19. Some clones are missing from TCRdb's copy, which holds only in-frame ones; the method was immunoSEQ multiplex PCR. The data contain about 320,000 clones, 85% of them singletons. V lost 6 bases and J lost 6, with 20 bases in between. The CDR3 is 15 residues long. CDR1 is SGHVS and CDR2 is FQNEAQ in the germline V gene. The receptor's source is a woman aged 25 to 39 who had been exposed to COVID-19. The V and J genes are TRBV7-8 and TRBJ1-2; tentative D call: TRBD1 (5 bases). Sequences were obtained from PBMCs or T cells enriched from blood (not recorded which). The CDR3 region is CASSHTLGGLDGYTF. The CDR3 nucleotides are TGTGCCAGCAGTCATACTCTCGGGGGACTCGATGGCTACACCTTC.